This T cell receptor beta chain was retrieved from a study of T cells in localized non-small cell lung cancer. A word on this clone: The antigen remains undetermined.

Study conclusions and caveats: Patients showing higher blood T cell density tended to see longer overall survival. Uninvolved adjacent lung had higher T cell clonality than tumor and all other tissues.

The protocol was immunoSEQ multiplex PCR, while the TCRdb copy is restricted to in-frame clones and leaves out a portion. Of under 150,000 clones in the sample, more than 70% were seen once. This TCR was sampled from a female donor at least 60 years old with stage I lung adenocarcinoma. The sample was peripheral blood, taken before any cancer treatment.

The CDR3 region is CATSRDLAGGGSEQFF. CDR3 coding DNA: TGTGCCACCAGCAGAGATTTGGCAGGGGGCGGGAGTGAGCAGTTCTTC. The J gene is TRBJ2-1, the V gene TRBV15; D possibly corresponds to TRBD1 (8 bases). Germline V CDR1 and CDR2: LNHNV, YYDKDF (reference sequence). The CDR3 covers 16 residues. The V gene lost 0 bases and the J gene lost 9 bases, with 18 bases spanning the gap.